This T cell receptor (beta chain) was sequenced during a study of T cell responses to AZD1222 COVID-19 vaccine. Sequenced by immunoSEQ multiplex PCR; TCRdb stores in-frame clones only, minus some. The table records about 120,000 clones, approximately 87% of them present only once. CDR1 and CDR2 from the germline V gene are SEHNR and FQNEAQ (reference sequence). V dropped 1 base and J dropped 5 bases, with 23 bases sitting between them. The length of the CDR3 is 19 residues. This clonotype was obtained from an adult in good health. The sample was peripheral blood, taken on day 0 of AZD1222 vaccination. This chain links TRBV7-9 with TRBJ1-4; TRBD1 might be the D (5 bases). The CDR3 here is CASSLGKRGPSKPNEKLFF. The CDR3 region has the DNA TGTGCCAGCAGCTTAGGGAAGAGGGGCCCATCCAAGCCCAATGAAAAACTGTTTTTT.